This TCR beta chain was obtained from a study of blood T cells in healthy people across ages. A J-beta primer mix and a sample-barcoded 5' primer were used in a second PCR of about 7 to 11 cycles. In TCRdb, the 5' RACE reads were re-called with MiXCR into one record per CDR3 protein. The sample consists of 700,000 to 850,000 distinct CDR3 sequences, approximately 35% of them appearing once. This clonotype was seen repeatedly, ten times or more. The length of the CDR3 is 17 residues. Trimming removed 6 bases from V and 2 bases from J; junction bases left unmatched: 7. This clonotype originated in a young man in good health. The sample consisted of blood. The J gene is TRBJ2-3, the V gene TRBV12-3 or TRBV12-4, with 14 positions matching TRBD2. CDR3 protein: CASSHGLAGGITDTQYF. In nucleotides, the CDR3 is TGTGCCAGCAGCCATGGACTAGCGGGGGGTATCACAGATACGCAGTATTTT.